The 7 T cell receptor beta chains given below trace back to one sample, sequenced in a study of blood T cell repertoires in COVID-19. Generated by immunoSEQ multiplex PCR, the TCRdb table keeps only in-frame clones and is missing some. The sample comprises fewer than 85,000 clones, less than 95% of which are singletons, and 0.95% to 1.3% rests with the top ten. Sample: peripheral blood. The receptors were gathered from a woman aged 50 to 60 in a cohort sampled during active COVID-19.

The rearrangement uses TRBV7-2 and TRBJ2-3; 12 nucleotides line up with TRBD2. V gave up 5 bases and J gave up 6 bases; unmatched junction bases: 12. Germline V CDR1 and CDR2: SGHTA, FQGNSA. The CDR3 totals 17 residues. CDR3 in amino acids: CASSPGGGLAGLDTQYF. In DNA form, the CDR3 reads TGTGCCAGCAGCCCCGGTGGAGGACTAGCGGGATTGGATACGCAGTATTTT.

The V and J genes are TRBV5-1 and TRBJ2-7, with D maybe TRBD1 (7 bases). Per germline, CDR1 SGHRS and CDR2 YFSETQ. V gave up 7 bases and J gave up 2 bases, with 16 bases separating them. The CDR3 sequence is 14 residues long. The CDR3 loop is CASPTGDRTYEQYF. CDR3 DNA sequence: TGCGCCAGCCCGACGGGGGACAGAACCTACGAGCAGTACTTC.

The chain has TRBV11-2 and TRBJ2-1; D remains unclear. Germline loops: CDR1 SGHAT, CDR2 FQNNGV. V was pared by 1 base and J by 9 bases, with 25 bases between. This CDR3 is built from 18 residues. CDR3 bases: TGTGCCAGCAGCTTAGGCCCCTTGCCGGCTCCCGGCCCAGGTGAGCAGTTCTTC. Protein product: CASSLGPLPAPGPGEQFF.

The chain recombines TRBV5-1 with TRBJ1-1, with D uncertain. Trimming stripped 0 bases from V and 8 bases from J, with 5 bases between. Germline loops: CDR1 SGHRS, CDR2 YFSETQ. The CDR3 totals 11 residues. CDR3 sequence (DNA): TGCGCCAGCAGCTTGGGGGCCGAAGCTTTCTTT. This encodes CASSLGAEAFF.

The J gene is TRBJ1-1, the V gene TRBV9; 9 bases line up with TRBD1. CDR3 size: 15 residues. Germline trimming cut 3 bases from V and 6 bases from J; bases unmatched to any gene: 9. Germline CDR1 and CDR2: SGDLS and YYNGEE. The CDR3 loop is CASSALGQGGAEAFF. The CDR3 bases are TGTGCCAGCAGCGCCCTGGGACAGGGAGGCGCTGAAGCTTTCTTT.

The DNA for the CDR3 is TGTGCCAGCAGTCCTCCCGGGAACTATGGCTACACCTTC. Translated: CASSPPGNYGYTF. The rearrangement joins TRBV27 to TRBJ1-2, with no clear D. Between the trimmed V and J ends, which lost 5 bases and 2 bases, there was a span of 9 bases. This CDR3 is built from 13 residues. CDR1 and CDR2 from the germline V gene are MNHEY and SMNVEV (reference sequence).

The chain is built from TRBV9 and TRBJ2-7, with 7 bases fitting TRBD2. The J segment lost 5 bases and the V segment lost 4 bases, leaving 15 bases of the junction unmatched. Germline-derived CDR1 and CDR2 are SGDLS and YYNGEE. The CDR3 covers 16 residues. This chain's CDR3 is CASSSGLVGKENEQYF. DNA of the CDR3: TGTGCCAGCAGCTCAGGACTAGTCGGGAAAGAGAACGAGCAGTACTTC.